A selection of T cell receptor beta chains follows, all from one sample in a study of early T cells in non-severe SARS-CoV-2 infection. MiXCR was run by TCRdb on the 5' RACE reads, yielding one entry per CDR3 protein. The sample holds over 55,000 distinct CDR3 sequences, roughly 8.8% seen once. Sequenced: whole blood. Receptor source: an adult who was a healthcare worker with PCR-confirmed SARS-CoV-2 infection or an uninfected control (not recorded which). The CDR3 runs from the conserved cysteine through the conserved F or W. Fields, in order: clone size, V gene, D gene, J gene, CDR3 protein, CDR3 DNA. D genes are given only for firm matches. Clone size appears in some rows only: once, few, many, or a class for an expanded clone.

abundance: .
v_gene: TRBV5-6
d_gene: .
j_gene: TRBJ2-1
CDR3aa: CASDTGFEQFF
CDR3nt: TGTGCCAGCGATACAGGGTTTGAGCAGTTCTTC

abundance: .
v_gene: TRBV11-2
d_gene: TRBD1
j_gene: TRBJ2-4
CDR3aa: CASSPRQGLTKNIQYF
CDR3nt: TGTGCCAGCAGCCCCCGACAGGGTCTAACCAAAAACATTCAGTACTTC

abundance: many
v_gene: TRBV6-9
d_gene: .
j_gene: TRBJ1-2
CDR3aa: CARTGGNYGYTF
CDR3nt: TGTGCAAGAACCGGCGGTAACTATGGCTACACCTTC

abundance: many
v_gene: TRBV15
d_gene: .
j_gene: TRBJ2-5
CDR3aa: CATSRAWGGPKETQYF
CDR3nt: TGTGCCACCAGCAGAGCTTGGGGAGGTCCCAAGGAGACCCAGTACTTC

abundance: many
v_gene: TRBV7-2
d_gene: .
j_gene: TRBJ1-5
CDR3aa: CASSMDSYSNQPQHF
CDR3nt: TGTGCCAGCAGCATGGACAGTTATAGCAATCAGCCCCAGCATTTT

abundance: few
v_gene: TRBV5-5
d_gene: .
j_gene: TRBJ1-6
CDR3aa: CASSSGPRDSPLHF
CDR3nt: TGTGCCAGCAGCTCCGGGCCAAGAGATTCACCCCTCCACTTT

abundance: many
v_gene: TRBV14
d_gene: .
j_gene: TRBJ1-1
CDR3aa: CASSQPDNAHAFF
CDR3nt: TGTGCCAGCAGCCAGCCTGACAACGCCCACGCTTTCTTT

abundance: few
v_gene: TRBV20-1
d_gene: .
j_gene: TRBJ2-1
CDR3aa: CSANEGQYNEQFF
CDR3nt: TGCAGTGCTAACGAGGGACAATACAATGAGCAGTTCTTC

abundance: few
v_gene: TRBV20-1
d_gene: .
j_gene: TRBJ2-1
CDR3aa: CSARTRQIRSNEQFF
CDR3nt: TGCAGTGCCCGAACCAGGCAGATTCGATCGAATGAGCAGTTCTTC

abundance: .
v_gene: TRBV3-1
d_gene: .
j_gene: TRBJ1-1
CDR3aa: CASSQGGANTEAFF
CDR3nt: TGTGCCAGCAGCCAAGGGGGGGCGAACACTGAAGCTTTCTTT

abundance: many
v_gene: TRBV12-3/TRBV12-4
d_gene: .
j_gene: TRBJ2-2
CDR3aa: CASSPTGPEGHPGELFF
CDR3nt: TGTGCCAGCAGTCCTACAGGTCCCGAGGGCCACCCCGGGGAGCTGTTTTTT

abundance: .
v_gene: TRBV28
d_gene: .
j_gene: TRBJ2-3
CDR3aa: CASSSGPKADTQYF
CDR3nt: TGTGCCAGCAGTTCCGGGCCCAAAGCAGATACGCAGTATTTT

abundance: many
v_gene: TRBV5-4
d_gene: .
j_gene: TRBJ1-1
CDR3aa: CASSSVTGKNTEAFF
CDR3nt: TGTGCCAGCAGCTCGGTTACAGGAAAGAACACTGAAGCTTTCTTT

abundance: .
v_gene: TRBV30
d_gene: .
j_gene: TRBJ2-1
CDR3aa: CAWTPQGLKDNEQFF
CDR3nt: TGTGCCTGGACTCCACAGGGTCTGAAGGACAATGAGCAGTTCTTC

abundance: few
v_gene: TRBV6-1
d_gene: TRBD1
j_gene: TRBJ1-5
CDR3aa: CASAGTGNQPQHF
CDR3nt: TGTGCCAGCGCCGGGACAGGCAATCAGCCCCAGCATTTT

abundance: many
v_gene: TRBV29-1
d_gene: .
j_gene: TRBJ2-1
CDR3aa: CSVEDQWQGGLNEQFF
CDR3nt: TGCAGCGTTGAAGATCAGTGGCAGGGTGGCCTCAATGAGCAGTTCTTC

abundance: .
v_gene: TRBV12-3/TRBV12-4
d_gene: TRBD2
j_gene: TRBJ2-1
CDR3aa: CASSSGLARDEQFF
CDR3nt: TGTGCCAGCAGTTCCGGACTAGCGAGGGATGAGCAGTTCTTC

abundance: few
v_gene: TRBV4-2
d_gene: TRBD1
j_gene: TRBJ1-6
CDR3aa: CASSQETPGGQVPLHF
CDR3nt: TGTGCCAGCAGCCAAGAAACCCCAGGGGGTCAAGTTCCCCTCCACTTT

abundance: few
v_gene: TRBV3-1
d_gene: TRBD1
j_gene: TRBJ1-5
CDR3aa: CASSQGSQGGYQPQHF
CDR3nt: TGTGCCAGCAGCCAAGGCTCTCAGGGGGGCTATCAGCCCCAGCATTTT

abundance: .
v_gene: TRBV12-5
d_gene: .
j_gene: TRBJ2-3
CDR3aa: CASAGEGAPSTDTQYF
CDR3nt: TGTGCTAGTGCGGGGGAGGGGGCCCCCAGCACAGATACGCAGTATTTT

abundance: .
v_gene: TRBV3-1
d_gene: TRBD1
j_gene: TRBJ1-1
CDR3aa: CASSPGGTAEAFF
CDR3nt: TGTGCCAGCAGCCCGGGGGGGACAGCTGAAGCTTTCTTT

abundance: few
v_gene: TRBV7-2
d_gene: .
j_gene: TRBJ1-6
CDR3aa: CASSLAGGPDSPLHF
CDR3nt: TGTGCCAGCAGCTTAGCGGGGGGGCCGGATTCACCCCTCCACTTT

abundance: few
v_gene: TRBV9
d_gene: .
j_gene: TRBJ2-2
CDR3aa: CASSVVMSTGELFF
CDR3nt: TGTGCCAGCAGCGTAGTTATGTCTACCGGGGAGCTGTTTTTT

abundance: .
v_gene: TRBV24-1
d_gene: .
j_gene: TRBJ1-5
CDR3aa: CATSDSPPSNQPQHF
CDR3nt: TGTGCCACCAGTGACTCCCCGCCTAGCAATCAGCCCCAGCATTTT

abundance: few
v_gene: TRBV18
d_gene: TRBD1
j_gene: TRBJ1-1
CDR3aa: CASLATGARMNTEAFF
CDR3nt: TGTGCCAGCCTCGCCACAGGGGCCCGGATGAACACTGAAGCTTTCTTT

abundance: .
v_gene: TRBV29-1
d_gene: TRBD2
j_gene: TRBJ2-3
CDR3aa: CSVVRGKILWSTDTQYF
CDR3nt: TGCAGCGTGGTGCGGGGGAAAATCTTGTGGAGCACAGATACGCAGTATTTT

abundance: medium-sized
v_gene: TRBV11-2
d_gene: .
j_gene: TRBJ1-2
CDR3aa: CASSSGRVNGYTF
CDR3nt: TGTGCCAGCAGCTCAGGGAGGGTGAATGGCTACACCTTC

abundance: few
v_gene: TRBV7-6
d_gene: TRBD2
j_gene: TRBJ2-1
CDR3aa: CASSDSGGLDEQFF
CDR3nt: TGTGCCAGCAGCGATAGCGGGGGGCTCGATGAGCAGTTCTTC

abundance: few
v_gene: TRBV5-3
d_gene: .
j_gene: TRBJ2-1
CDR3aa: CARSPGAMYNEQFF
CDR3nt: TGTGCCAGAAGTCCGGGGGCGATGTACAATGAGCAGTTCTTC

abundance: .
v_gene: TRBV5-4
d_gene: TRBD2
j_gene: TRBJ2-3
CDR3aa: CASSLDGGASDTQYF
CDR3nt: TGTGCCAGCAGCTTGGACGGGGGGGCCTCCGATACGCAGTATTTT

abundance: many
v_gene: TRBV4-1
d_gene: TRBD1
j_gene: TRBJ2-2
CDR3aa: CASSGQADTGELFF
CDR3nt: TGCGCCAGCAGCGGACAGGCCGATACCGGGGAGCTGTTTTTT

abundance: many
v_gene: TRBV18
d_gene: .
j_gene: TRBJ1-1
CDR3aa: CASSLAAANTEAFF
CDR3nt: TGTGCCAGCTCACTCGCGGCGGCTAACACTGAAGCTTTCTTT

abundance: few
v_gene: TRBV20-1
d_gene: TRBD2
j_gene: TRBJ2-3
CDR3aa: CSASGGDTQYF
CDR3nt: TGCAGTGCTAGCGGGGGGGATACGCAGTATTTT

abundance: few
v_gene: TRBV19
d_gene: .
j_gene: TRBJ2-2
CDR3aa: CASSIGSQVTGELFF
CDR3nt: TGTGCCAGTAGTATCGGCAGTCAGGTCACCGGGGAGCTGTTTTTT

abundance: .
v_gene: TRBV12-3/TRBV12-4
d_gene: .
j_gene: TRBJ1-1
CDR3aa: CASAFGEGTEAFF
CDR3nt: TGTGCCAGCGCGTTCGGTGAAGGAACTGAAGCTTTCTTT

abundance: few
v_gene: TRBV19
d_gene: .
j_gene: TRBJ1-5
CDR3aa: CASSSDRTENQPQHF
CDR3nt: TGTGCCAGTAGTTCGGACAGAACCGAGAATCAGCCCCAGCATTTT

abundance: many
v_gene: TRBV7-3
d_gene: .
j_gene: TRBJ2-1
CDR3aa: CASSLNYQLNNEQFF
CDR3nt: TGTGCCAGCAGCTTAAATTACCAGCTTAACAATGAGCAGTTCTTC

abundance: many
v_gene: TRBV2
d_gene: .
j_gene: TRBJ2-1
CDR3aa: CASSAYSYNEQFF
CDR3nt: TGTGCCAGCAGTGCGTATTCCTACAATGAGCAGTTCTTC

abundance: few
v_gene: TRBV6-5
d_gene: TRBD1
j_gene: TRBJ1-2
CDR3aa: CASSYSSGGNYGYTF
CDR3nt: TGTGCCAGCAGTTACTCGTCAGGGGGCAACTATGGCTACACCTTC

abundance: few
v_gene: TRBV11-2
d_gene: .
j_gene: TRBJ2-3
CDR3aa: CASSLVYLGSTDTQYF
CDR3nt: TGTGCCAGCAGCTTAGTTTACCTGGGGAGCACAGATACGCAGTATTTT

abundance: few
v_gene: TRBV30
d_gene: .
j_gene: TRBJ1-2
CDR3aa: CAWSVLSGDRNF
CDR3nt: TGTGCCTGGAGTGTACTTTCGGGGGATCGGAACTTC

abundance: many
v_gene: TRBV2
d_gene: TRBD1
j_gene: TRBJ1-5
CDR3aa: CASSLQGTGNQPQHF
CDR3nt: TGTGCCAGCAGTCTACAGGGGACGGGCAATCAGCCCCAGCATTTT

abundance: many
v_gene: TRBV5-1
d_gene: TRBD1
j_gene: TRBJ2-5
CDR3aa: CASSLGPRGRGETQYF
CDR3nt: TGCGCCAGCAGCTTGGGCCCCAGGGGGCGCGGAGAGACCCAGTACTTC